One sample yielded the 15 T cell receptor beta chains listed below, sequenced in a study of T cells in Graves' hyperthyroidism and ophthalmopathy. RNA transcripts served as the template for amplifying TCR beta CDR3 regions. A first-round RT-PCR of the TCR CDR3 used the HTBI primer set. Each CDR3 protein gets one entry after TCRdb re-called the multiplex PCR reads with MiXCR. This table has about 480,000 distinct CDR3 sequences, 22% appearing once. Sequencing was performed on blood. The origin of the receptors is a woman between 65 and 79 years old with Graves' ophthalmopathy.

This clonotype was recorded a few times. The chain couples TRBV13 to TRBJ2-7; no definite D call. Deletions cut 8 bases from V and 3 bases from J, with 17 bases between. In germline, CDR1 is PRHDT, CDR2 FYEKMQ (reference sequence). This CDR3 has 14 amino acids. The CDR3 DNA follows: TGTGCCAGCCACCGCTGGGGTATTGACTACGAGCAGTACTTC. This translates into CASHRWGIDYEQYF.

The rearrangement joins TRBV10-2 to TRBJ2-2; a weak D match, TRBD1 (7 bases). The V gene lost 4 bases and the J gene lost 4 bases, with 10 bases spanning the gap. CDR1 and CDR2 from the germline V gene are WSHSY and SAAADI. CDR3 length: 14 residues. The CDR3 DNA is TGCGCCAGCAGTGGCGGGACAGCCACCGGGGAGCTGTTTTTT. It encodes CASSGGTATGELFF.

The chain carries TRBV7-2 and TRBJ2-7, with TRBD2 as a possible D gene (5 bases). Trimming left V 3 bases short and J 2 bases short, with 17 bases between. CDR1 SGHTA and CDR2 FQGNSA come from the germline V gene. This CDR3 has 16 residues. The CDR3 region has the DNA TGTGCCAGCAGCTTTTACGGCGGGCCAAAAACCTACGAGCAGTACTTC. This codes for CASSFYGGPKTYEQYF.

The gene calls are TRBV6-6 and TRBJ1-1; weak D call: TRBD1 (6 bases). Germline values: CDR1 MNHNY, CDR2 SVGAGI (reference sequence). Trimming took off 0 bases at V and 8 bases at J, with 13 bases between the two ends. The CDR3 spans 14 residues. CDR3 bases: TGTGCCAGCAGTTACTCGGGGTATGACAGGGAAGCTTTCTTT. As protein: CASSYSGYDREAFF.

In its sample, this clonotype was seen many times. The chain is built from TRBV12-3 or TRBV12-4 and TRBJ1-1; D gene ambiguous. Trimming left V 5 bases short and J 0 bases short, with 13 bases between. This CDR3 spans 15 amino acids. The CDR3 DNA follows: TGTGCCAGCAGTCGGCGAAGAGTCATGAACACTGAAGCTTTCTTT. This translates into CASSRRRVMNTEAFF.

At least ten counts were recorded for this clonotype. The chain links TRBV12-3 or TRBV12-4 to TRBJ1-1, with D unresolved. This CDR3 region has 14 residues. V lost 4 bases to trimming and J lost 1 base, with 10 bases between them. CDR3: CASSSDVTNTEAFF. The CDR3, as DNA: TGTGCCAGCAGTTCGGACGTAACGAACACTGAAGCTTTCTTT.

The chain is built from TRBV27 and TRBJ2-3; 10 bases agree with TRBD2. V dropped 4 bases and J dropped 6; count of bases not matched to a gene: 4. CDR1 and CDR2 from the germline V gene are MNHEY and SMNVEV (reference sequence). The CDR3 is 14 residues long. The CDR3 region is CASSSSGRWDTQYF. In DNA, the CDR3 is TGTGCCAGCAGTTCTAGCGGGAGATGGGATACGCAGTATTTT.

This chain connects TRBV6-1 to TRBJ2-5, with D hard to call. CDR1 is MNHNS and CDR2 is SASEGT in the germline V gene. V shed 4 bases and J shed 4 bases, with 7 bases lying between them. The CDR3 spans 12 residues. CDR3 sequence (DNA): TGTGCCAGCAGTGTTAAGGGAGAGACCCAGTACTTC. This sequence encodes CASSVKGETQYF.

The chain combines TRBV5-5 with TRBJ2-1; D is perhaps TRBD2 (5 bases). The V end lost 4 bases, the J end lost 1 base, and 9 bases lay between the germline ends. The V gene's germline CDR1 is SGHKS and CDR2 YYEKEE (reference sequence). The CDR3 has 14 residues. CDR3 in amino acids: CASSPGKSYNEQFF. CDR3 bases: TGTGCCAGCAGCCCCGGGAAGTCCTACAATGAGCAGTTCTTC.

On this clonotype itself: Because the CDR3's place on the DNA is in doubt, the DNA is left out and the CDR3 is given as listed by TCRdb. This chain joins TRBV7-9 and TRBJ1-1. The CDR3 length equals 20 residues, ends included. The V gene's germline CDR1 is SEHNR and CDR2 FQNEAQ (reference sequence). CDR3 loop: CASSFYICSARTRTWTEAFF.

The V and J genes are TRBV7-2 and TRBJ1-1; weak D call: TRBD1 (6 bases). In germline, CDR1 is SGHTA, CDR2 FQGNSA. Trimming took 4 bases from V and 11 from J, leaving 20 bases between them. This CDR3 is 14 amino acids long. The CDR3 is CASSWSGGLEIAFF. For the CDR3, the DNA is TGTGCCAGCAGCTGGTCCGGGGGCCTTGAGATCGCTTTCTTT.

Only one count was recorded for this clonotype. The J gene is TRBJ2-6, the V gene TRBV19; tentatively, D is TRBD1 or TRBD2 (6 bases each). Deletions cut 7 bases from V and 3 bases from J, with 19 bases between. This CDR3 has 17 amino acids. Per germline, CDR1 LNHDA and CDR2 SQIVND (reference sequence). The DNA for the CDR3 is TGTGCCAGTACGGGAGCAGGGGATAAAAGTGGGGCCAACGTCCTGACTTTC. Its translation: CASTGAGDKSGANVLTF. The complete variable domain, with remaining parts taken from reference TRBV19 and TRBJ2-6, reads DGGITQSPKYLFRKEGQNVTLSCEQNLNHDAMYWYRQDPGQGLRLIYYSQIVNDFQKGDIAEGYSVSREKKESFPLTVTSAQKNPTAFYLCASTGAGDKSGANVLTFGAGSRLTVL.

The V call is TRBV20-1, the J call TRBJ2-3; D might be TRBD2 (7 bases). V was cut by 6 bases and J by 9 bases, with 16 bases left in between. Germline V gene data show CDR1 as DFQATT and CDR2 as SNEGSKA (reference sequence). The CDR3 is made up of 12 amino acids. CDR3 nucleotide sequence: TGCAGTGCCCTCGGAGGGGGGGACACGCAGTATTTT. Translating it yields CSALGGGDTQYF.

The J gene is TRBJ2-3, the V gene TRBV19, with 8 bases fitting TRBD2. Trimming at V came to 5 bases and at J to 5 bases, leaving 15 bases not matched to a gene. This CDR3 region has 17 residues. CDR1 LNHDA and CDR2 SQIVND come from the germline V gene (reference sequence). The CDR3 DNA sequence: TGTGCCAGTAGTTTCCTCGGGTCGGGAGGGCCCGTAGATACGCAGTATTTT. It codes for CASSFLGSGGPVDTQYF.

The J gene is TRBJ1-1, the V gene TRBV6-1; the D is unclear. The V end was cut by 7 bases, the J end by 8 bases, with 11 bases between. CDR1 and CDR2 (germline): MNHNS, SASEGT. The CDR3 extends over 11 amino acids. The CDR3 sequence is CASTQLAEAFF. The CDR3 DNA follows: TGTGCCAGCACCCAATTGGCGGAAGCTTTCTTT.